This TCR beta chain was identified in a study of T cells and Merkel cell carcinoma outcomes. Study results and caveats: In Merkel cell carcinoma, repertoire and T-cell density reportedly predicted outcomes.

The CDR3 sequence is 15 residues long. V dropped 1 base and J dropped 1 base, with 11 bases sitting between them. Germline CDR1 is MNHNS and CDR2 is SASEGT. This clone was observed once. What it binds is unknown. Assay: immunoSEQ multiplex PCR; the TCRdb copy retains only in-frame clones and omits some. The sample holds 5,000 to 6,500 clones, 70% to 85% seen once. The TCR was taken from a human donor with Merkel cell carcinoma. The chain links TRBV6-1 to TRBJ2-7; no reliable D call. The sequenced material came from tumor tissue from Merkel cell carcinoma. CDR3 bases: TGTGCCAGCAGTGAAGGATCCGCCCAATCCTACGAGCAGTACTTC. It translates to CASSEGSAQSYEQYF.